This T cell receptor (beta chain) is drawn from a study of shared clonotypes between healthy human individuals. It was CD45RO-negative cells, positively selected for CCR7, that made up naive CD8 cells, with terminally differentiated effector memory CD45RA+ cells excluded. Every one of the donors was a Caucasian adult that lived in Nashville, Tennessee. This CDR3 comprises 14 residues. Germline CDR1 SGHVS, CDR2 FQNEAQ. V was trimmed by 1 base and J by 9 bases, leaving 10 bases between them. On this clone: Its antigen is undetermined.

Findings of the study overall: Non-shared clonotypes had lower generation probabilities than those shared by all four donors. Sorted-subset samples were not fully sequenced, rarefaction indicated.

An assay was performed, and its level was deep. TCRdb's copy holds only in-frame clones and misses some; the assay was immunoSEQ multiplex PCR. The sample lists 2 million to 2.5 million clones; less than 95% were seen once. The sequencing input was naive CD8+ T cells sorted from blood. The receptor was derived from a man aged 18 to 29 in good health. The J gene is TRBJ1-6, the V gene TRBV7-8; D remains ambiguous. DNA of the CDR3: TGTGCCAGCAGCTTAGGCCCTGTGGGTTCACCCCTCCACTTT. It encodes CASSLGPVGSPLHF.